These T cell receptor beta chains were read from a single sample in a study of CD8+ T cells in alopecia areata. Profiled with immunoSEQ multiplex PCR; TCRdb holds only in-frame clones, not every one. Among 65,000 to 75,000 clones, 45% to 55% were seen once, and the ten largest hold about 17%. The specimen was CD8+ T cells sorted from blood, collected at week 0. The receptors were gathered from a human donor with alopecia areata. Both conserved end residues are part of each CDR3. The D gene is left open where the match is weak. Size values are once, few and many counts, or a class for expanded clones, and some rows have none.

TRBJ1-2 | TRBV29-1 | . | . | TGCAGCGTTGACGTAGGCGCCAACGGAGGCTACACCTTC | CSVDVGANGGYTF
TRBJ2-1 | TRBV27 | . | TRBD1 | TGTGCCAGCAGTTGGCAGGGGGCAGGCGATGAGCAGTTCTTC | CASSWQGAGDEQFF
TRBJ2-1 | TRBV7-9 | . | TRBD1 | TGTGCCAGCACGTTAAGGCGACAGGGTCGATACAATGAGCAGTTCTTC | CASTLRRQGRYNEQFF
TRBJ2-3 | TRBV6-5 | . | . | TGTGCCAGCAGTTACTCGGTCAGGGCGACAGATACGCAGTATTTT | CASSYSVRATDTQYF
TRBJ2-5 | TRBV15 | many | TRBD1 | TGTGCCACCAGCACCCACAGGGGGCAGGTGGAGACCCAGTACTTC | CATSTHRGQVETQYF
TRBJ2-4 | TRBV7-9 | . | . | TGTGCCAGCAGCTTAACTAGGGGCGAGAAAGCCAAAAACATTCAGTACTTC | CASSLTRGEKAKNIQYF
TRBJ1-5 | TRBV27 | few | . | TGTGCCAGCAGTCCAGAAGGACACAGACAGCCCCAGCATTTT | CASSPEGHRQPQHF
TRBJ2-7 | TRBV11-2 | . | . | TGTGCCAGCAGCCAGACCGGGACTGCCTACGAGCAGTACTTC | CASSQTGTAYEQYF
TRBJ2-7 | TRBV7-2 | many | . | TGTGCCAGCAGCTTCGGATCCCGGAACGAGCAGTACTTC | CASSFGSRNEQYF
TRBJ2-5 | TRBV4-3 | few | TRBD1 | TGCGCCAGCAGCCAGTACAGGGGATCGGGAGAGACCCAGTACTTC | CASSQYRGSGETQYF
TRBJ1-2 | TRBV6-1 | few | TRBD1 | TGTGCCGGCCGACTTGGACAGGGCTTTGGGTATGGCTACACCTTC | CAGRLGQGFGYGYTF
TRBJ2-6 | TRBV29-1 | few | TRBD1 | TGCAGCGTTGAAGGGGGGACAGTTGGGGCCAACGTCCTGACTTTC | CSVEGGTVGANVLTF
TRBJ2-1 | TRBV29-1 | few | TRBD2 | TGCAGCGTCCCTGGGACTAGCGGGACAAATGAGCAGTTCTTC | CSVPGTSGTNEQFF
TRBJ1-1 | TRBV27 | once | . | TGTGCCAGCAGCCGCGGACAGCTGAACACTGAAGCTTTCTTT | CASSRGQLNTEAFF
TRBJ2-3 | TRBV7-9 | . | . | TGTGCCAGCGAGGGGACAGATACGCAGTATTTT | CASEGTDTQYF
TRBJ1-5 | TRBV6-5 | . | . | TGTGCCAGCAGTTACAAGGGGAGAGGACAGCCCCAGCATTTT | CASSYKGRGQPQHF
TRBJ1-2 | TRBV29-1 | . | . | TGCAGCGTCTGGACAGACGGCTATGGCTACACCTTC | CSVWTDGYGYTF
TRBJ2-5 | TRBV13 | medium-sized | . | TGTGCCAGCAGCTATGCGCCGCCCGGGATGAATGAAGAGACCCAGTACTTC | CASSYAPPGMNEETQYF
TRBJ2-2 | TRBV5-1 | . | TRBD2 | TGCGCCAGCAGCTTGGAACTAGCGGGAGAACTCTCCGGGGAGCTGTCTTTT | CASSLELAGELSGELSF
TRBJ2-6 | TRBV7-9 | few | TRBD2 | TGTGCCAGCAGCGCGCTAGCGGGGTTCTCTGGGGCCAACGTCCTGACTTTC | CASSALAGFSGANVLTF
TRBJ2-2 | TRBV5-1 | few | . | TGCGCCAGCAGCTTGTTGTCATTGAACACCGGGGAGCTGTTTTTT | CASSLLSLNTGELFF
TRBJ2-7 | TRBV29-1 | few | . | TGCAGCGTTGTGTCAGGGAACGAGCAGTACTTC | CSVVSGNEQYF
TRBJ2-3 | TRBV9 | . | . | TGTGCCAGCAGTTTAGTAGATACGCAGTATTTT | CASSLVDTQYF
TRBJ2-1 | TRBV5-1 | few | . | TGCGCCAGCAGCTTCAACCCGGGACTCGCCCATAATGAGCAGTTCTTC | CASSFNPGLAHNEQFF
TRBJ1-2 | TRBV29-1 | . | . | TGCAGCGTTGGAGCTCCGGGGCAGGACATCTATGGCTACACCTTC | CSVGAPGQDIYGYTF
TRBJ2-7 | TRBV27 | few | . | TGTGCCAGCAGTTTACGCCCACTAGGCGAGCAGTACTTC | CASSLRPLGEQYF
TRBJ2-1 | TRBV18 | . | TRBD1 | TGTGCCAGCTCATCGCGCTCCGGGACAGGGGGTTACAATGAGCAGTTCTTC | CASSSRSGTGGYNEQFF
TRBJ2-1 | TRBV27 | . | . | TGTGCCAGCAGTTTGGGGCGGATTAATGAGCAGTTCTTC | CASSLGRINEQFF
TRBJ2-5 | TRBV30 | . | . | TGTGCCTGGAGTGTTACGGACCGAGGGGCCCAGTACTTC | CAWSVTDRGAQYF
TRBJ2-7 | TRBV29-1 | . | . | TGCAGCGTTGAGTTGGGGGCCTCTTTCGAGCAGTACTTC | CSVELGASFEQYF
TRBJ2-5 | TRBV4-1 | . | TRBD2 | TGCGCCAGCAGCCAAGGGCTAGCGGGACCCCTCCAAGAGACCCAGTACTTC | CASSQGLAGPLQETQYF